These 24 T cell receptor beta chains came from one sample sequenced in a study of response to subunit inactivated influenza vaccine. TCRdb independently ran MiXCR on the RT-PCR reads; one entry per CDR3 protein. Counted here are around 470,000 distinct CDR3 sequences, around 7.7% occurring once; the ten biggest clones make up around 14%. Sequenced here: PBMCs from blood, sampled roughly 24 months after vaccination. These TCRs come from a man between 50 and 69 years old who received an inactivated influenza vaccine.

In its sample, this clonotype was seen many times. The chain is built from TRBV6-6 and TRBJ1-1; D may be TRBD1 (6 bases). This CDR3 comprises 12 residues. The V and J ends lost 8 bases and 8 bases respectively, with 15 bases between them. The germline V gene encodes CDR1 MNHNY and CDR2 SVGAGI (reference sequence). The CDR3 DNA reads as TGTGCCAGCGGAAGGCCAGGGGAGGAAGCTTTCTTT. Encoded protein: CASGRPGEEAFF.

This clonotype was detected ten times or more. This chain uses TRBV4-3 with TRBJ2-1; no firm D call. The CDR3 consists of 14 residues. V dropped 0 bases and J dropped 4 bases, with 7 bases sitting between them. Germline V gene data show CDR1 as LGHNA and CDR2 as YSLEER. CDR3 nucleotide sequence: TGCGCCAGCAGCCAAGAGGTACGGTACAATGAGCAGTTCTTC. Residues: CASSQEVRYNEQFF.

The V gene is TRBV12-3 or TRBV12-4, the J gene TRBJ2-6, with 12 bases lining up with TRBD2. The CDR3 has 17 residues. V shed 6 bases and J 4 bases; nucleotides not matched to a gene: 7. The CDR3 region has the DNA TGTGCCAGCAGCAGGACTAGCGGGGTGGGGGGGGCCAACGTCCTGACTTTC. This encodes CASSRTSGVGGANVLTF.

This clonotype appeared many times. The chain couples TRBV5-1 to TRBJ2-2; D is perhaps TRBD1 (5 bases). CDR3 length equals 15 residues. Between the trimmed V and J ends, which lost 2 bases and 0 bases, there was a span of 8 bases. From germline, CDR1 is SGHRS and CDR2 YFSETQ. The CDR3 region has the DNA TGCGCCAGCAGCTTCAGGGCCACGAACACCGGGGAGCTGTTTTTT. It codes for CASSFRATNTGELFF.

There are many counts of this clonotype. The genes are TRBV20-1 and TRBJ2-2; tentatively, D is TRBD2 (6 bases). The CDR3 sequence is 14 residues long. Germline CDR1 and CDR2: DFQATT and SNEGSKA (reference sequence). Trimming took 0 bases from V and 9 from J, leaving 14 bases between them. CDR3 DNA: TGCAGTGCTAGAGATCGGCGGGGTGCCAGGGAGCTGTTTTTT. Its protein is CSARDRRGARELFF.

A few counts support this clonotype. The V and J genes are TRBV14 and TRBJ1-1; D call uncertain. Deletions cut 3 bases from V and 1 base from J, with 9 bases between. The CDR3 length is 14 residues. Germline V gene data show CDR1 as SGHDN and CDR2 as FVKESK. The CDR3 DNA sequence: TGTGCCAGCAGCCAGCGGACGTGGAACACTGAAGCTTTCTTT. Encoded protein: CASSQRTWNTEAFF.

The CDR3 DNA reads as TGTGCCAGCAGCTTCGCTAGCGGGAGTGGAGAGACCCAGTACTTC. Its protein is CASSFASGSGETQYF. The chain uses TRBV5-4 and TRBJ2-5; 10 nucleotides match TRBD2. Germline values: CDR1 SGHNT, CDR2 YYREEE (reference sequence). This CDR3 contains 15 residues. With V trimmed by 2 bases and J by 4 bases, 5 bases remained unmatched.

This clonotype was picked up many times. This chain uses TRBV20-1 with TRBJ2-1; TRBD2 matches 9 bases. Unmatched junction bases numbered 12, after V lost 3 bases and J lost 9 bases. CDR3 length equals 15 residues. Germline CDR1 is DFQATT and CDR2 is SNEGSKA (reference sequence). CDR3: CSASRPGLASSEQFF. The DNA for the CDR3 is TGCAGTGCTAGCCGGCCGGGACTAGCTTCTAGTGAGCAGTTCTTC.

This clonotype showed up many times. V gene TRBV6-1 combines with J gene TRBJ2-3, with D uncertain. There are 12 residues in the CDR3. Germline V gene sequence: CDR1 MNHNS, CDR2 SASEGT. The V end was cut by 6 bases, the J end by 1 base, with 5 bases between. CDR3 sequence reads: CASRRGTDTQYF. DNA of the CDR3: TGTGCCAGCAGGAGAGGCACAGATACGCAGTATTTT.

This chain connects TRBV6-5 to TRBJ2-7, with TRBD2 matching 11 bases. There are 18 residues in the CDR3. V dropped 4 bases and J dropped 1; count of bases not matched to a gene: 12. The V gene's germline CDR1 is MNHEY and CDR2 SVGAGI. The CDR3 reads CASSSSRLAGTQSYEQYF. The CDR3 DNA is TGTGCCAGCAGTTCCTCGAGACTAGCGGGGACCCAGTCCTACGAGCAGTACTTC.

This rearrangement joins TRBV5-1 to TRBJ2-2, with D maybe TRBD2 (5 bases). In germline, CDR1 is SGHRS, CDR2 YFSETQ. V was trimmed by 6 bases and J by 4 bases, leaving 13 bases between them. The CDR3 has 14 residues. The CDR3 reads CASNQDLSTGELFF. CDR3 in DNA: TGCGCCAGCAACCAGGACTTATCCACCGGGGAGCTGTTTTTT.

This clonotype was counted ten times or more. Written as DNA, the CDR3 is TGTGCCAGCAGTTTAGCGGTGCCCGAGCAGTACTTC. This encodes CASSLAVPEQYF. The chain combines TRBV12-3 or TRBV12-4 with TRBJ2-7; D unresolved. The CDR3 loop spans 12 amino acids. The germline V and J ends were trimmed by 0 bases and 6 bases, with 6 bases remaining between them.

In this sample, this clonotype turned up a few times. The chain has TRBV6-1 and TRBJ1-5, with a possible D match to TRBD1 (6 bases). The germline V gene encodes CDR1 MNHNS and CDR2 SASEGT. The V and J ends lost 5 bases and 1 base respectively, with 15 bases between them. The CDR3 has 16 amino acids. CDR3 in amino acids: CASSPLGAGSNQPQHF. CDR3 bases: TGTGCCAGCAGTCCCCTGGGGGCAGGGAGCAATCAGCCCCAGCATTTT.

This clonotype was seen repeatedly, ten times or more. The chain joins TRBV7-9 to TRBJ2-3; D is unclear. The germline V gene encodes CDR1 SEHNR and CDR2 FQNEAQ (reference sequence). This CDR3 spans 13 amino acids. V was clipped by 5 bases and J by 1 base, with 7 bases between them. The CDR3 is CASSQPGTDTQYF. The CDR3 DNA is TGTGCCAGCAGCCAGCCCGGCACAGATACGCAGTATTTT.

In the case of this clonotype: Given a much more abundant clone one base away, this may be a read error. DNA for the CDR3: TGTGCCAGGAGCTTAGAACGTACAGGGGCCTACGAGCAGTACTTC. Encoded protein: CARSLERTGAYEQYF. This chain links TRBV11-2 with TRBJ2-7; 7 nucleotides agree with TRBD1. Germline loops: CDR1 SGHAT, CDR2 FQNNGV. The CDR3 consists of 15 residues.

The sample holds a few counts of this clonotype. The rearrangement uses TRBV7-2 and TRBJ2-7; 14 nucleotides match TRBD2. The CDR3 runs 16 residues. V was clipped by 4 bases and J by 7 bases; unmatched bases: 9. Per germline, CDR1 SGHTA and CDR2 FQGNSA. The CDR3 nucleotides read TGTGCCAGCAGCTCGAGGGGACTAGCGGGAGTCAGTGAGCAGTACTTC. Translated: CASSSRGLAGVSEQYF. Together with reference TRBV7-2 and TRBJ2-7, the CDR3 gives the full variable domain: GAGVSQSPSNKVTEKGKDVELRCDPISGHTALYWYRQSLGQGLEFLIYFQGNSAPDKSGLPSDRFSAERTGGSVSTLTIQRTQQEDSAVYLCASSSRGLAGVSEQYFGPGTRLTVT.

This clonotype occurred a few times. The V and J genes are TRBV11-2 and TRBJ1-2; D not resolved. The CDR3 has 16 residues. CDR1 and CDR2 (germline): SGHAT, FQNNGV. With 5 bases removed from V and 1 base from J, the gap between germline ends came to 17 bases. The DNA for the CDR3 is TGTGCCAGCAGCGAAGGCCTCTCAACTTTTAACTATGGCTACACCTTC. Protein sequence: CASSEGLSTFNYGYTF.

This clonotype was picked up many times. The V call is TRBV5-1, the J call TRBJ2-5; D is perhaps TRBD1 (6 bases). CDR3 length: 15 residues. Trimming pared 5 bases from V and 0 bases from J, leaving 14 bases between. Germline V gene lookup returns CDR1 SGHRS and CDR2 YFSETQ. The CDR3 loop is CASRSTGTYQETQYF. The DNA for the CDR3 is TGCGCCAGCAGAAGTACAGGGACGTACCAAGAGACCCAGTACTTC.

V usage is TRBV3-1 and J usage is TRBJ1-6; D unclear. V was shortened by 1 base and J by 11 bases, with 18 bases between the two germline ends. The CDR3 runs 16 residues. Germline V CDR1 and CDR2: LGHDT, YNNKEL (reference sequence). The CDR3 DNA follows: TGTGCCAGCAGCCAAGGCTTCAGTAGGGCCCAGGCACCCCTCCACTTT. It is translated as CASSQGFSRAQAPLHF.

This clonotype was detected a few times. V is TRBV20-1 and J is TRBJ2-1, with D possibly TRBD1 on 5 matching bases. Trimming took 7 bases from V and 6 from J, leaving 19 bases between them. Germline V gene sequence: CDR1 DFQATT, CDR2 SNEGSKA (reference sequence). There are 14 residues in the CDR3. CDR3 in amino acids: CSGTAQGKSNEQFF. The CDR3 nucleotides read TGCAGTGGTACGGCGCAGGGTAAAAGCAATGAGCAGTTCTTC.

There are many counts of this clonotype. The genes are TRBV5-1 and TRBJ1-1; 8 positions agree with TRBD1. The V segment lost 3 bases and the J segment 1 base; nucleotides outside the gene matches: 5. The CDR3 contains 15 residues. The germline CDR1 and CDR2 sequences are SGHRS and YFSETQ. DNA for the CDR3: TGCGCCAGCAGCTCCCAAGGACAGGGGAACACTGAAGCTTTCTTT. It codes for CASSSQGQGNTEAFF.

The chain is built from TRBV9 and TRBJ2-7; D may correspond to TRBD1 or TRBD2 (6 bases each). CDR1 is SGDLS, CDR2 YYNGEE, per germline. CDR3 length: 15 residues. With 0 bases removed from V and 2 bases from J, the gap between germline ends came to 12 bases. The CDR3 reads CASSVGIGGPYEQYF. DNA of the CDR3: TGTGCCAGCAGCGTAGGGATCGGGGGCCCCTACGAGCAGTACTTC.

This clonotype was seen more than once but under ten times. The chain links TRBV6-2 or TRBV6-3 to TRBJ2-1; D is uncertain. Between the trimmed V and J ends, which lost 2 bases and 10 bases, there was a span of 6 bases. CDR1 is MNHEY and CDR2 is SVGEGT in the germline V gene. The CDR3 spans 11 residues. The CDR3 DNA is TGTGCCAGCAGTTACGGGGTAGAGCAGTTCTTC. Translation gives CASSYGVEQFF.

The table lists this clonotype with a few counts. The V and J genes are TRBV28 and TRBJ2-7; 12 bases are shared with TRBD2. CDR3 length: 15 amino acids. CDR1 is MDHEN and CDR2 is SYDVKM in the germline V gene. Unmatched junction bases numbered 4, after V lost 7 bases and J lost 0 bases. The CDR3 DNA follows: TGTGCCAGCACCACTAGCGGGAGGTTCTCCTACGAGCAGTACTTC. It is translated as CASTTSGRFSYEQYF.